This paragraph covers one T cell receptor beta chain sequence. Its antigen specificity is not known. No base qualities exist here, and no much larger clone lies one base off it. The germline V gene provides CDR1 ENHRY and CDR2 SYGVKD. Compared with germline, V lacks 3 bases and J lacks 11 bases; bases without a gene match: 19. From its cysteine to its phenylalanine, the CDR3 spans 17 amino acids. Kept here is only the CDR3 DNA, which spans 51 bases and is read in frame from base 1. Lymph node samples came from the axillary draining lymph nodes of breast cancer patients. The data were obtained in a study of breast tumors, draining lymph nodes, adjacent tissues listed by TCRdb under 2016. Regarding the study in general: Breast cancer patients provided tumor, adjacent nontumor tissue and axillary lymph nodes, and the study compared the TCR beta repertoires across these three sources. In human breast cancer, the study set out to assess how tumor, surrounding tissue and draining lymph node repertoires relate to one another and whether T cells might be exchanged between them. The research as a whole found: The study presented the conclusion that tumor T cells originate in lymph nodes as consistent with a hypothesis, not as something directly demonstrated. Tumor and nontumor tissue repertoires were significantly more similar in luminal-like than in basal-like breast cancer. The data were considered consistent with most tumor T cells being derived from the lymph node and subsequently expanding within tumor tissue. Tumor T-cell repertoires showed less diversity than lymph node repertoires and more diversity than nontumor tissue repertoires, and tumor T-cell repertoires showed preferential V and J gene usage.

The data were produced on an Illumina HiSeq 2000. TCR beta chain libraries were generated by multiplex PCR amplification. High-throughput sequencing was used to analyze the amplified TCR beta chain products. The public reads were run again by TCRdb, first through fastp at Q25 and then through MiXCR, and only productive beta chains were kept. Entries are consolidated by CDR3 protein sequence, retaining the most common genes and DNA. Across this sample there are about 270,000 distinct CDR3 sequences, with 30% seen only once. The ten largest clones take up more than 0.95% of the sample. The sample comprised axillary lymph node tissue. The V gene is TRBV10-3 and the J gene is TRBJ2-3, and TRBD2 matches 8 of the central bases. This TCR was recovered from a female donor with breast cancer. Some clones in this sample may be carry-over from other donors' samples. The CDR3 region: CAISDSGRAGGGNEQYF. The sequenced DNA: TGTGCCATCAGTGACTCGGGGAGGGCCGGGGGGGGCAATGAGCAGTATTTT.